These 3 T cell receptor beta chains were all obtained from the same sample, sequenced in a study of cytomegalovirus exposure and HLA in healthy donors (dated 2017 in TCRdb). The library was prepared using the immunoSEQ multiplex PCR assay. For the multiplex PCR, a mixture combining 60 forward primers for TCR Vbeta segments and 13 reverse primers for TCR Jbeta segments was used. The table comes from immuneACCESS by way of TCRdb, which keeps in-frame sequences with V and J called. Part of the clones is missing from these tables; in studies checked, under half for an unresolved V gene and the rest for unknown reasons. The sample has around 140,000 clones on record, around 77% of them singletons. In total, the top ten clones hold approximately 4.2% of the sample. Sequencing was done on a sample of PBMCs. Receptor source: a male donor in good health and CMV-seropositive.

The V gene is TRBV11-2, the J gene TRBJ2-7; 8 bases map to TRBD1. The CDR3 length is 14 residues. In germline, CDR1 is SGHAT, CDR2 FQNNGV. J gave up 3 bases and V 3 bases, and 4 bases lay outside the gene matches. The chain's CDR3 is CASSLGTGYYEQYF. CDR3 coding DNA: TGTGCCAGCAGCTTGGGGACAGGATACTACGAGCAGTACTTC. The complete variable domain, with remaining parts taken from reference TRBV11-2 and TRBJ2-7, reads EAGVAQSPRYKIIEKRQSVAFWCNPISGHATLYWYQQILGQGPKLLIQFQNNGVVDDSQLPKDRFSAERLKGVDSTLKIQPAKLEDSAVYLCASSLGTGYYEQYFGPGTRLTVT.

CDR3 nucleotides: TGCGCCAGCAGCGTGACACCGAGCTCTGGAAACACCATATATTTT. Residues: CASSVTPSSGNTIYF. The genes are TRBV5-1 and TRBJ1-3; unclear D gene. From germline, CDR1 is SGHRS and CDR2 YFSETQ. Deletions cut 4 bases from V and 0 bases from J, with 11 bases between. CDR3 size: 15 residues.

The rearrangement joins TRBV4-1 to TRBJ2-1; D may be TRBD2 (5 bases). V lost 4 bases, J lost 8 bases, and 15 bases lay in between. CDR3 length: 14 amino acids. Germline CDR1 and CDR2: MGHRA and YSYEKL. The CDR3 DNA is TGCGCCAGCAGCCCGGCCAGGATGAGGGATGAGCAGTTCTTC. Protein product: CASSPARMRDEQFF.